Below, 2 T cell receptor beta chains from the same sample are listed, as sequenced in a study of T cell responses to AZD1222 COVID-19 vaccine. Measured with immunoSEQ multiplex PCR; TCRdb has only the in-frame clones, and not every one. In the table there are some 140,000 clones, roughly 92% of which are singletons. The starting material was peripheral blood, obtained on day 0 of AZD1222 vaccination. These receptors all stem from an adult in good health.

V and J are TRBV3-1 (or the pseudogene TRBV3-2) and TRBJ1-2; unclear D gene. Trimming cost V 6 bases and J 7 bases, with 18 bases left between them. The CDR3 loop spans 14 amino acids. Germline CDR1 and CDR2: LGHDT and YNNKEL (reference sequence). The CDR3 DNA reads TGTGCCAGCAGTCAAAACCCTGGTGGAGGTGGCTACACCTTC. It encodes CASSQNPGGGGYTF.

This clone was recorded once. V usage is TRBV19 and J usage is TRBJ1-5; 10 nucleotides match TRBD1. Looked up from germline, CDR1 is LNHDA and CDR2 is SQIVND (reference sequence). Germline trimming cut 4 bases from V and 8 bases from J; bases unmatched to any gene: 8. The CDR3 runs 15 residues. CDR3 coding DNA: TGTGCCAGTAGTAGACCGGGACAGGGGTTTAAGCCCCAGCATTTT. It specifies CASSRPGQGFKPQHF.